This T cell receptor beta chain was sequenced during a study of OX40 agonist ivuxolimab in advanced cancers. Study-wide results and caveats: Low normalized T-cell clonal expansion was additionally recorded for some nonresponders.

The CDR3 has 14 amino acids. Germline V gene sequence: CDR1 LNHDA, CDR2 SQIVND (reference sequence). Trimming at V came to 5 bases and at J to 6 bases, leaving 6 bases not matched to a gene. The method was immunoSEQ multiplex PCR; TCRdb's version includes in-frame clones alone and lacks a portion of them. The table has about 49,000 clones, around 80% seen once. Of note for this clone: Its antigen is unknown.

Blood sampling took place at baseline, cycle 4 day 1, and cycle 7 day 1. The V and J genes are TRBV19 and TRBJ1-5; 8 positions agree with TRBD1. The sequence derives from an adult with an advanced solid tumor such as melanoma, head and neck, liver or kidney cancer. Sequencing was performed on CD4+ or CD8+ T cells sorted from blood, taken in a trial of the OX40 agonist ivuxolimab. The chain's CDR3 is CASSSPTGAQPQHF. The CDR3 DNA sequence: TGTGCCAGTAGTTCTCCGACAGGGGCTCAGCCCCAGCATTTT.